This TCR beta chain was sequenced for a study of cytomegalovirus exposure and HLA in healthy donors. The PCR ran on 60 Vbeta and 13 Jbeta primers. Sequenced by immunoSEQ multiplex PCR; TCRdb stores in-frame clones only, minus some. This repertoire shows around 67,000 clones, about 60% found once; its top ten account for 3% to 3.5%. CDR1 SGHTA and CDR2 FQGTGA come from the germline V gene. The V end was cut by 2 bases, the J end by 5 bases, with 9 bases between. This CDR3 is built from 13 residues. Regarding donors, all were healthy bone marrow donors. As for this clone: What it binds is not known.

The study's findings and limits: Indistinguishability led to the exclusion of some V segments, TRBV6-2 and TRBV6-3 included. While the bulk of TCR sequences proved rare, some public TCRs turned up in many donors. Among the most significant clusters, several appeared linked to common viral pathogens in a later analysis.

Sequencing input: PBMCs. This sequence was found in a woman aged 45-65 years in good health and CMV-seronegative. The chain has TRBV7-3 and TRBJ2-5; D not certain. CDR3 in DNA: TGTGCCAGCAGCTTACTTAGTTTGGAGACCCAGTACTTC. Translated: CASSLLSLETQYF.